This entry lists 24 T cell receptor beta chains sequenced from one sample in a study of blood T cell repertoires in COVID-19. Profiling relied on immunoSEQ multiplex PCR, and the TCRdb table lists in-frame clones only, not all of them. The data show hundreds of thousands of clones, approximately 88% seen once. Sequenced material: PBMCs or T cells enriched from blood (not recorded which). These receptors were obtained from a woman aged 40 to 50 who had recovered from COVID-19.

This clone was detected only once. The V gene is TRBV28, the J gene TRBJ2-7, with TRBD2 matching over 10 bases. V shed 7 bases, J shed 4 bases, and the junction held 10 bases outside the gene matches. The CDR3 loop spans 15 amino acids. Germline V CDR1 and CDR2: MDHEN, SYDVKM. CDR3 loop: CASNALGTSEYEQYF. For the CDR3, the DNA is TGTGCCAGCAACGCCCTCGGGACTAGCGAGTACGAGCAGTACTTC.

CDR3 in amino acids: CASSLVGAEQFF. For the CDR3, the DNA is TGTGCCAGCAGCTTAGTAGGAGCTGAGCAGTTCTTC. V usage is TRBV11-2 and J usage is TRBJ2-1; D unresolved. The germline gives CDR1 SGHAT, CDR2 FQNNGV. V was clipped by 1 base and J by 9 bases, with 7 bases between them. CDR3 length: 12 amino acids.

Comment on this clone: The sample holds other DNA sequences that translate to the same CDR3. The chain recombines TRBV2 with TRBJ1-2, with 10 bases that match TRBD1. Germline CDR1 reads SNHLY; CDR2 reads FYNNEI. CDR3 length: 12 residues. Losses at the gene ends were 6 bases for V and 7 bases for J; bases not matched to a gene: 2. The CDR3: CASSGDRGGYTF. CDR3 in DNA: TGTGCCAGCAGCGGGGACAGGGGTGGCTACACCTTC.

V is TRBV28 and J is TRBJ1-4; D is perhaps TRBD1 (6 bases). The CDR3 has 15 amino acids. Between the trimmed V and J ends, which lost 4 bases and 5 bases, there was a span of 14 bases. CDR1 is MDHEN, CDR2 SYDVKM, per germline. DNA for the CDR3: TGTGCCAGCAGTTCCCCCAGGGGCGGGAATGAAAAACTGTTTTTT. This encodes CASSSPRGGNEKLFF.

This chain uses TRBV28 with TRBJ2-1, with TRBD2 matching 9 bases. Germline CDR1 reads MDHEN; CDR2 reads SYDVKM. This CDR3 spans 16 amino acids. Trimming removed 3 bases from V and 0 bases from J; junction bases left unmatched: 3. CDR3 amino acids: CASSLPSGISYNEQFF. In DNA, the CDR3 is TGTGCCAGCAGTTTGCCTAGCGGGATCTCCTACAATGAGCAGTTCTTC.

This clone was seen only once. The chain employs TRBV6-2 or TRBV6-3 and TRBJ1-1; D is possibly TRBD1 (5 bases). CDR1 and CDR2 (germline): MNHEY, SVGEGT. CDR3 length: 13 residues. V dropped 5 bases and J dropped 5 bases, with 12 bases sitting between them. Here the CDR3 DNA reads TGTGCCAGCAGTCCGCCAGGGAGGACTGAAGCTTTCTTT. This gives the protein CASSPPGRTEAFF.

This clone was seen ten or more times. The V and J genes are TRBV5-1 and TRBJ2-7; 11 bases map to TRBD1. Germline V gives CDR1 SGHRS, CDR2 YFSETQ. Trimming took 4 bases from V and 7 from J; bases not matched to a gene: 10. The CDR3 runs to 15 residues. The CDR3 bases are TGCGCCAGCAGCAATCGGACAGGGGGCGCGGGGGAGCAGTACTTC. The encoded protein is CASSNRTGGAGEQYF.

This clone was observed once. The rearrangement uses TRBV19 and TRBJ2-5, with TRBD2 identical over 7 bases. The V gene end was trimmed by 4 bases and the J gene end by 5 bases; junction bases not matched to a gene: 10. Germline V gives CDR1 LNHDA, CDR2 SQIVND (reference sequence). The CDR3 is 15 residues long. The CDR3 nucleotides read TGTGCCAGTAGTAAGGGGTCGGGAGGTGGGGAGACCCAGTACTTC. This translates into CASSKGSGGGETQYF.

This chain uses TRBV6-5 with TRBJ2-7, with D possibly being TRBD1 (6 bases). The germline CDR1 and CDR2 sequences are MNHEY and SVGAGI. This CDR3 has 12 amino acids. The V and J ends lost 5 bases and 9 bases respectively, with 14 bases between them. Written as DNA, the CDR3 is TGTGCCAGCAGTCCGACAGGTTGGGTGCAGTACTTC. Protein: CASSPTGWVQYF.

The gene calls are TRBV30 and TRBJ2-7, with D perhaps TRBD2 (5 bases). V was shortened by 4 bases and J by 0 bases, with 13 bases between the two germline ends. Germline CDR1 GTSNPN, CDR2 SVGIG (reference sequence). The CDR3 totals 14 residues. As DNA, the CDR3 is TGTGCCTGGAATATCGGGGAGACCTCCTACGAGCAGTACTTC. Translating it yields CAWNIGETSYEQYF.

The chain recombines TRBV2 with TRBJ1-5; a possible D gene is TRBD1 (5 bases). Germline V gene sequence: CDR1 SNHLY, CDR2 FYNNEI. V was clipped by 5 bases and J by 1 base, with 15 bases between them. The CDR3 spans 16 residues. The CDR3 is CASSRQGIVSNQPQHF. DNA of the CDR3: TGTGCCAGCAGTCGTCAGGGAATTGTAAGCAATCAGCCCCAGCATTTT.

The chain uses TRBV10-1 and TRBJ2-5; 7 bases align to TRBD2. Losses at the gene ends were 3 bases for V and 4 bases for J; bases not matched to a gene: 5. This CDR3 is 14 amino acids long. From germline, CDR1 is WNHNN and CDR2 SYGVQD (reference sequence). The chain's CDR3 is CASSETAGRETQYF. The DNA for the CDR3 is TGCGCCAGCAGTGAAACAGCGGGACGAGAGACCCAGTACTTC.

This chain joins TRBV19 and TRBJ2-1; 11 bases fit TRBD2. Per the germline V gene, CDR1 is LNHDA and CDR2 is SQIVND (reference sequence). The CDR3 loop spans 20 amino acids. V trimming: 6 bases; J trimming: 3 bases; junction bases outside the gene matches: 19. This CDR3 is CASSQLAGGRNHGHYNEQFF. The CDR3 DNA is TGTGCCAGTAGCCAGTTAGCGGGAGGGCGAAATCACGGTCACTACAATGAGCAGTTCTTC.

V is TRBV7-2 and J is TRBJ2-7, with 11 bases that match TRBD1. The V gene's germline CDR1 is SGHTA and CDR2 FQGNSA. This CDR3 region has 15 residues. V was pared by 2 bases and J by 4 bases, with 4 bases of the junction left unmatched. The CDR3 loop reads CASSLSGTGGYEQYF. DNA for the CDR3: TGTGCCAGCAGCTTATCGGGGACAGGGGGTTACGAGCAGTACTTC.

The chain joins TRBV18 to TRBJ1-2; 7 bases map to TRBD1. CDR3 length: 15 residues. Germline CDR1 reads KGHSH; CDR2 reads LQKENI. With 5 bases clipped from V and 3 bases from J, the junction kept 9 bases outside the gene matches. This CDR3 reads CASSGQVHLDYGYTF. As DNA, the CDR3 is TGTGCCAGCTCAGGACAGGTCCACTTGGACTATGGCTACACCTTC.

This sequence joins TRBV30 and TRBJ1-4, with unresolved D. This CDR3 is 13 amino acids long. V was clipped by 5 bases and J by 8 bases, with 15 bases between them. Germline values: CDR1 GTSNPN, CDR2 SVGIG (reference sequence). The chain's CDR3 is CAWSGGPQEKLFF. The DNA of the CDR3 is TGTGCCTGGTCAGGTGGGCCTCAAGAAAAACTGTTTTTT.

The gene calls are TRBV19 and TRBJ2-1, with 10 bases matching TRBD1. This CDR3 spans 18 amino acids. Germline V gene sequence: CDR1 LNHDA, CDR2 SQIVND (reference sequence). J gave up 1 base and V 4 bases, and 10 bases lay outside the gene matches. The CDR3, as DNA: TGTGCCAGTAGTAAGACAGGGGGCACGGTTAGATCCTACAATGAGCAGTTCTTC. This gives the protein CASSKTGGTVRSYNEQFF.

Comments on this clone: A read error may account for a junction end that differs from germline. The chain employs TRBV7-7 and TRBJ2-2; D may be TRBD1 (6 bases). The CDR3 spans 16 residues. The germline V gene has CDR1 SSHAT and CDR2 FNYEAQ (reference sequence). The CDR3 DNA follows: TGTGCTAGCAGCTTTTCGGTACAGGGAATCGCCGGGGAGCTGTTTTTT. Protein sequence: CASSFSVQGIAGELFF.

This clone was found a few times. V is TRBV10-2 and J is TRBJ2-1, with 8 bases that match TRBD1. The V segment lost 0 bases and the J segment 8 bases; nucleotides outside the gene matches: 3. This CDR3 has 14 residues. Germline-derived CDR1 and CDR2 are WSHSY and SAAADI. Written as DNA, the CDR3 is TGCGCCAGCAGTGAGTCCAGGGGGCGGCATGAGCAGTTCTTC. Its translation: CASSESRGRHEQFF.

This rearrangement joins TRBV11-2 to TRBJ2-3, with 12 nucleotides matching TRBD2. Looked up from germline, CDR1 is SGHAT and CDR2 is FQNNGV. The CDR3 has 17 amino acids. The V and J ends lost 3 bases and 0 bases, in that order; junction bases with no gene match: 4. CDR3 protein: CASSFPGLAGSTDTQYF. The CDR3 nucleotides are TGTGCCAGCAGCTTCCCCGGACTAGCGGGGAGCACAGATACGCAGTATTTT.

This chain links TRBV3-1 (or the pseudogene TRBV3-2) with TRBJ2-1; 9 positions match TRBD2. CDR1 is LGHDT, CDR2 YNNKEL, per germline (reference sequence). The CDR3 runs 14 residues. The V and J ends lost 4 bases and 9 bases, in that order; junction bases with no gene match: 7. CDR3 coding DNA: TGTGCCAGCAGCCTGCGGGAGGGCGGGTTTGAGCAGTTCTTC. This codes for CASSLREGGFEQFF.

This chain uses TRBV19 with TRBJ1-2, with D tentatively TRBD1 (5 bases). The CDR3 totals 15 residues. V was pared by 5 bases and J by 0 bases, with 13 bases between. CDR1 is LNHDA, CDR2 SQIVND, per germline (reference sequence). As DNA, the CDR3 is TGTGCCAGTAGTGAACAGGAAAACACTAACTATGGCTACACCTTC. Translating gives CASSEQENTNYGYTF. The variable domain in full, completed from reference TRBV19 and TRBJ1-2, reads DGGITQSPKYLFRKEGQNVTLSCEQNLNHDAMYWYRQDPGQGLRLIYYSQIVNDFQKGDIAEGYSVSREKKESFPLTVTSAQKNPTAFYLCASSEQENTNYGYTFGSGTRLTVV.

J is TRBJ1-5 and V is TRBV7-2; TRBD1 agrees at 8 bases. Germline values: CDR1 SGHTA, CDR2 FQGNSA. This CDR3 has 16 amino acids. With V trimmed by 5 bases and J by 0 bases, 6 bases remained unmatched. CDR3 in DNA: TGTGCCAGCAGCCACCTGGACAGGGATAGCAATCAGCCCCAGCATTTT. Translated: CASSHLDRDSNQPQHF.

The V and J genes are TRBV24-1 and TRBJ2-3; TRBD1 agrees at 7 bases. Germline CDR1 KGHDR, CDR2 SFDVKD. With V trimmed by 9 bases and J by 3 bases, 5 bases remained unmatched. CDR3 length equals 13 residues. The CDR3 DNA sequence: TGTGCCACCGCAGGGGGTCATACAGATACGCAGTATTTT. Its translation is CATAGGHTDTQYF.